This TCR beta chain was retrieved from a study of blood T cell repertoires in COVID-19. Study-wide context: Sample material is recorded as cDNA or gDNA derived from T cells, B-cell-depleted T cells, or PBMCs.

Everyone who took part was roughly 18 to 89 years old, and they came from fewer than 25 US areas. Original data processing: Counts of nucleated cells, estimated from reference gene primer amplification, were obtained. Assay used: immunoSEQ multiplex PCR; TCRdb lists only in-frame clones, some missing. V and J calls and clone size are as listed in that table; D and trimming were resolved from the DNA. The sample consists of 300,000 to 450,000 clones, almost 90% of them appearing once. This CDR3 has 15 residues. Germline V gene lookup returns CDR1 SGHNT and CDR2 YYREEE (reference sequence). J was trimmed by 7 bases and V by 2 bases; bases with no gene match: 7.

The genes are TRBV5-4 and TRBJ2-1; 9 nucleotides align to TRBD1. The clonotype was recovered from a woman between 25 and 40 years old who had been exposed to COVID-19. The material sequenced was PBMCs or T cells enriched from blood (not recorded which). The DNA of the CDR3 is TGTGCCAGCAGCTTTTGGGGACAGGGTGGGAATGAGCAGTTCTTC. This gives the protein CASSFWGQGGNEQFF. Full variable domain (missing parts from reference TRBV5-4 and TRBJ2-1): ETGVTQSPTHLIKTRGQQVTLRCSSQSGHNTVSWYQQALGQGPQFIFQYYREEENGRGNFPPRFSGLQFPNYSSELNVNALELDDSALYLCASSFWGQGGNEQFFGPGTRLTVL.